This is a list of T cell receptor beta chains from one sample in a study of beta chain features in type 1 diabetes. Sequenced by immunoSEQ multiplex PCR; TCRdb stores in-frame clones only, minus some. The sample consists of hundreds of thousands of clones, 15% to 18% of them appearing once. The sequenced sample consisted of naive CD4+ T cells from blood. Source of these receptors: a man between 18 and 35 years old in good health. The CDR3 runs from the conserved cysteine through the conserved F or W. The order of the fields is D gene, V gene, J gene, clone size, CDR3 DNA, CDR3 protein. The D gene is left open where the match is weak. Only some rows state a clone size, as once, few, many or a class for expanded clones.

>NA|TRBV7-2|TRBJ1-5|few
TGTGCCAGCAGCTTAGCCTTGAAACCCAGTGAGCCCCAGCATTTT
CASSLALKPSEPQHF
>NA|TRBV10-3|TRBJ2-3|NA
TGTGCCATCACAGGGACCCAGACAGATACGCAGTATTTT
CAITGTQTDTQYF
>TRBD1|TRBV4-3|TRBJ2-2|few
TGCGCCAGCAGCCTCGGGACAGGAGTCACCGGGGAGCTGTTTTTT
CASSLGTGVTGELFF
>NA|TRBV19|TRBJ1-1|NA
TGTGCCAGTAGTATAGTGGTCGGGAACACTGAAGCTTTCTTT
CASSIVVGNTEAFF
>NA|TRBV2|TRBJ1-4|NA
TGTGCCGATGGACGAAATAATGAAAAACTGTTTTTT
CADGRNNEKLFF
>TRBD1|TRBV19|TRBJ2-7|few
TGTGCCAGTAATGGACCTGGGGCAGGGGGCTGGGAGCAGTACTTC
CASNGPGAGGWEQYF
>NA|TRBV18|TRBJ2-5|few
TGTGCCAGCTCAACTAGCCTCCAGGAGACCCAGTACTTC
CASSTSLQETQYF
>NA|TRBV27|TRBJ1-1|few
TGTGCCAGCCACCCCTACAGGGACCAGAACACTGAAGCTTTCTTT
CASHPYRDQNTEAFF
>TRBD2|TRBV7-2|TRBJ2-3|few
TGTGCCAGCAGCTTACCTAGCGGGTTCACAGATACGCAGTATTTT
CASSLPSGFTDTQYF
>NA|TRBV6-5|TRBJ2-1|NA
TGTGCCAGCAGCCCTCCCTTGGGGGCCGAGCAGTTCTTC
CASSPPLGAEQFF
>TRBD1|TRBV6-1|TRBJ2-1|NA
TGTGCCAGCACCGTAAACAGGGGGCTCGTCAATGAGCAGTTCTTC
CASTVNRGLVNEQFF
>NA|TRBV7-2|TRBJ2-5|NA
TGTGCCAGCACCCGTCAAGAGACCCAGTACTTC
CASTRQETQYF
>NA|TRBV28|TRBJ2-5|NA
TGTGCCACTCTAGGTCGGTTTGTGGAGACCCAGTACTTC
CATLGRFVETQYF
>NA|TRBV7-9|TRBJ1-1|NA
TGTGCCAGCAGCCCCGATTTCACTTTACAGGGACGGGGAAGCACTGAAGCTTTCTTT
CASSPDFTLQGRGSTEAFF
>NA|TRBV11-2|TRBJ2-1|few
TGTGCCAGCATAGGGGCCTCCCGGTGGGGGTACAATGAGCAGTTCTTC
CASIGASRWGYNEQFF
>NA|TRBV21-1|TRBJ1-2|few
TGTGCCAGCACCATTTGGGGGGTCAGGGCCCTCTATGGCTACACCTTC
CASTIWGVRALYGYTF
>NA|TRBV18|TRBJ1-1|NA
TGTGCCAGCTCACCACGCCCAGAACGAGTAACTGAAGCTTTCTTT
CASSPRPERVTEAFF
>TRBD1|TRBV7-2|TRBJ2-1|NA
TGTGCCAGCAGCTTTGACAGGGCGTCCTACAATGAGCAGTTCTTC
CASSFDRASYNEQFF
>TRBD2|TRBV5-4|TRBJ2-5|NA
TGTGCCAGCAGCCTTCCGGGACTAGCGGGACAAGAGACCCAGTACTTC
CASSLPGLAGQETQYF
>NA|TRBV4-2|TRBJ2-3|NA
TGTGCCAGCAGCCAAGACACCGGGGGCTTTGATACGCAGTATTTT
CASSQDTGGFDTQYF
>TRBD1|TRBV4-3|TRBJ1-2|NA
TGCGCCAGCAGCCAAGTCGGGACAGGGGTCGGCTACACCTTC
CASSQVGTGVGYTF
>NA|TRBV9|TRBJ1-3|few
TGTGCCAGCAGCCTGATGGAAGGGCTTGGAAACACCATATATTTT
CASSLMEGLGNTIYF
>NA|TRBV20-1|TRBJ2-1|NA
TGCAGTGCTCCGCACAATGAGCAGTTCTTC
CSAPHNEQFF
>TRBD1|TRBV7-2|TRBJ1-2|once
TGTGCCAGCAGCTTAGGTGCAGGGGGCACTAACTATGGCTACACCTTC
CASSLGAGGTNYGYTF
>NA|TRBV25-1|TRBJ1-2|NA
TGTGCCAGCAGTGATAGGGGAGGAGGGGATGGCTACACCTTC
CASSDRGGGDGYTF
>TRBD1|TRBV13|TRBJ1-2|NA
TGTGCCAGCAGCCGGCGTGACAGGGGAACTAGCTACACCTTC
CASSRRDRGTSYTF
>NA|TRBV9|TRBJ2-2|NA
TGTGCCAGCAGCGTCGGGACTTCGAACACCGGGGAGCTGTTTTTT
CASSVGTSNTGELFF
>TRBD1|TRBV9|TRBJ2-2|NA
TGTGCCAGCAGCCTAGGGTGGGACAGCAACACCGGGGAGCTGTTTTTT
CASSLGWDSNTGELFF
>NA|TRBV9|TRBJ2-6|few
TGTGCCAGCAGCGTAGTTGGGGCCTCTGGGGCCAACGTCCTGACTTTC
CASSVVGASGANVLTF
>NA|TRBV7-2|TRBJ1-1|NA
TGTGCCAGCAGGACGGTGGGAGGCACTGAAGCTTTCTTT
CASRTVGGTEAFF
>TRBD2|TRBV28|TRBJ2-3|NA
TGTGCCAGCAGTTCTCGGGGGGGCCCCACAGATACGCAGTATTTT
CASSSRGGPTDTQYF
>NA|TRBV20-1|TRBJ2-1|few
TGCACCTTGGGGCTAGGAGGCGAGCAGTTCTTC
CTLGLGGEQFF